The 30 T cell receptor beta chains given below trace back to one sample, sequenced in a study of T cell responses to AZD1222 COVID-19 vaccine (dated by TCRdb to 2020 to 2022). Library creation used the immunoSEQ multiplex PCR assay. TCRdb took this table from immuneACCESS and kept in-frame rearrangements with V and J called. Such tables lack part of the clones; where checked against another copy, unresolved V genes explain under half of the gap, and the rest is unexplained. This sample gives approximately 100,000 clones in total; approximately 90% of them show up just once. Of the sample, around 5.8% falls within the top ten clones. According to the study, the label for this sample's time point signals: about 28 days (+/-7) after the second vaccine dose. Source: peripheral blood, taken 28 days after the second AZD1222 dose. All receptors come from an adult who received the AZD1222 COVID-19 vaccine.

V and J are TRBV5-1 and TRBJ1-1; D gene unclear. The V gene's germline CDR1 is SGHRS and CDR2 YFSETQ. CDR3 length: 14 amino acids. The V end lost 0 bases, the J end lost 0 bases, and 6 bases lay between the germline ends. The CDR3 is CASSLGPLNTEAFF. In DNA form, the CDR3 reads TGCGCCAGCAGCTTGGGGCCTCTGAACACTGAAGCTTTCTTT.

This chain connects TRBV18 to TRBJ1-6; D is perhaps TRBD1 (6 bases). The CDR3 sequence is 15 residues long. The germline V gene encodes CDR1 KGHSH and CDR2 LQKENI. V lost 3 bases to trimming and J lost 4 bases, with 10 bases between them. The CDR3 sequence: CASSPWTDYNSPLHF. The CDR3 bases are TGTGCCAGCTCACCTTGGACAGATTATAATTCACCCCTCCACTTT.

J is TRBJ2-2 and V is TRBV19; either TRBD1 or TRBD2 may fit D (6 bases each). The germline V and J ends were trimmed by 3 bases and 6 bases, with 14 bases remaining between them. Germline values: CDR1 LNHDA, CDR2 SQIVND (reference sequence). The CDR3 runs 15 residues. The CDR3 loop reads CASSMVGGAAGELFF. The CDR3, as DNA: TGTGCCAGTAGTATGGTGGGGGGCGCCGCCGGGGAGCTGTTTTTT.

V and J are TRBV7-9 and TRBJ2-1, with a possible D match to TRBD2 (7 bases). V dropped 2 bases and J dropped 4 bases, with 12 bases sitting between them. This CDR3 contains 15 residues. In germline, CDR1 is SEHNR, CDR2 FQNEAQ (reference sequence). This chain's CDR3 is CASSLRAGAYNEQFF. The CDR3 DNA sequence: TGTGCCAGCAGCTTACGGGCGGGGGCGTACAATGAGCAGTTCTTC.

This clone was detected once. V and J are TRBV19 and TRBJ2-2; D is ambiguous. This CDR3 is 15 amino acids long. Germline CDR1 is LNHDA and CDR2 is SQIVND (reference sequence). The V and J ends lost 5 bases and 3 bases respectively, with 13 bases between them. The CDR3 coding sequence is TGTGCCAGTAGTCTGGGGTTTTTGGACACCGGGGAGCTGTTTTTT. Amino acid sequence: CASSLGFLDTGELFF. Filled out from reference TRBV19 and TRBJ2-2, the complete variable domain reads DGGITQSPKYLFRKEGQNVTLSCEQNLNHDAMYWYRQDPGQGLRLIYYSQIVNDFQKGDIAEGYSVSREKKESFPLTVTSAQKNPTAFYLCASSLGFLDTGELFFGEGSRLTVL.

This rearrangement joins TRBV3-1 (or the pseudogene TRBV3-2) to TRBJ2-5; D unclear. CDR1 and CDR2 (germline): LGHDT, YNNKEL (reference sequence). Trimming removed 2 bases at V and 5 bases at J, with 15 bases between. The CDR3 extends over 15 amino acids. The CDR3 spells CASSQSSDVGETQYF. The CDR3 DNA reads as TGTGCCAGCAGCCAATCCTCGGACGTGGGGGAGACCCAGTACTTC.

The CDR3, as DNA: TGTGCCAGCAGTGAACAGCATAATTCACCCCTCCACTTT. It translates to CASSEQHNSPLHF. The chain carries TRBV6-4 and TRBJ1-6, with D unresolved. The V end lost 3 bases, the J end lost 5 bases, and 5 bases lay between the germline ends. The germline V gene encodes CDR1 MRHNA and CDR2 SNTAGT. The CDR3 runs 13 residues.

This clone has a handful of counts. The chain recombines TRBV12-3 or TRBV12-4 with TRBJ2-2, with no clear D. Trimming left V 0 bases short and J 7 bases short, with 6 bases between. This CDR3 region has 13 residues. Written as DNA, the CDR3 is TGTGCCAGCAGTTTAGCGGCGCTCGGGGAGCTGTTTTTT. Residues: CASSLAALGELFF.

In its sample, this clone was seen once. This chain joins TRBV30 and TRBJ1-2, with TRBD1 matching over 8 bases. V lost 8 bases to trimming and J lost 5 bases; unmatched junction nucleotides: 10. This CDR3 has 13 amino acids. Germline-derived CDR1 and CDR2 are GTSNPN and SVGIG (reference sequence). The CDR3 region is CASRRDRSYGYTF. The CDR3 nucleotides read TGTGCCAGCCGACGGGACAGGAGTTATGGCTACACCTTC.

The genes are TRBV7-2 and TRBJ2-5, with 9 bases fitting TRBD2. Germline trimming cut 1 base from V and 1 base from J; bases unmatched to any gene: 1. Germline V lookup: CDR1 SGHTA, CDR2 FQGNSA. CDR3 length: 15 residues. The CDR3 is CASSLERGAQETQYF. In nucleotides, the CDR3 is TGTGCCAGCAGCTTAGAGCGGGGGGCCCAAGAGACCCAGTACTTC.

CDR3: CSVDRVNTEAFF. Here the CDR3 DNA reads TGCAGCGTTGACAGAGTGAACACTGAAGCTTTCTTT. V is TRBV29-1 and J is TRBJ1-1; D not certain. V dropped 3 bases and J dropped 0 bases, with 5 bases sitting between them. The CDR3 is 12 amino acids. From germline, CDR1 is SQVTM and CDR2 ANQGSEA.

This CDR3 is CASSLGVGQPQHF. The CDR3, as DNA: TGCGCCAGCAGCTTGGGGGTTGGTCAGCCCCAGCATTTT. The rearrangement joins TRBV5-1 to TRBJ1-5; D unclear. CDR1 is SGHRS and CDR2 is YFSETQ in the germline V gene. V lost 0 bases and J lost 6, with 7 bases in between. The CDR3 has 13 amino acids.

The genes are TRBV14 and TRBJ2-7; D not resolved. The ends were cut back, 5 bases at V and 1 base at J, with 12 bases in the middle. This CDR3 is 14 amino acids long. Germline CDR1 reads SGHDN; CDR2 reads FVKESK. The CDR3: CASSGLGQSYEQYF. CDR3 DNA: TGTGCCAGCAGCGGCCTTGGCCAGTCCTACGAGCAGTACTTC.

The rearrangement links TRBV19 to TRBJ1-1; possible D gene TRBD1, 5 bases. The CDR3 is 13 residues long. Germline CDR1 and CDR2: LNHDA and SQIVND (reference sequence). Trimming shortened V by 3 bases and J by 3 bases, and 8 bases separated the two germline ends. The CDR3 nucleotides are TGTGCCAGTAGTATCGCGGGGGACACTGAAGCTTTCTTT. Translated, it gives CASSIAGDTEAFF.

This clone has just one count. V usage is TRBV4-3 and J usage is TRBJ1-1, with 7 bases fitting TRBD1. The CDR3 totals 13 residues. Germline V CDR1 and CDR2: LGHNA, YSLEER. V gave up 4 bases and J gave up 5 bases; unmatched junction bases: 4. The CDR3 DNA sequence: TGCGCCAGCAGCCGGGGGACAGAGACTGAAGCTTTCTTT. This gives the protein CASSRGTETEAFF.

This chain joins TRBV19 and TRBJ1-3; TRBD1 matches at 7 bases. The CDR3 totals 15 residues. From germline, CDR1 is LNHDA and CDR2 SQIVND (reference sequence). Trimming cost V 8 bases and J 4 bases; bases outside gene matches: 11. CDR3 sequence: CASFDYRGAGNTIYF. DNA for the CDR3: TGTGCCAGTTTTGACTACAGGGGCGCGGGAAACACCATATATTTT.

CDR3 region: CASSLGQARGYTF. CDR3 nucleotide sequence: TGTGCCAGCAGCCTGGGACAGGCCCGAGGCTACACCTTC. The chain recombines TRBV12-3 or TRBV12-4 with TRBJ1-2, with 8 nucleotides matching TRBD1. With V trimmed by 6 bases and J by 8 bases, 8 bases remained unmatched. CDR3 length: 13 amino acids.

For this clone: Germline is not matched at one junction end, which may reflect a read error. The CDR3 DNA follows: TGTGCCAGTAATATAGGACAGTACAATCAGCCCCAGCATTTT. This sequence encodes CASNIGQYNQPQHF. The V call is TRBV19, the J call TRBJ1-5, with a weak D call TRBD1 (6 bases). The length of the CDR3 is 14 residues. The germline gives CDR1 LNHDA, CDR2 SQIVND (reference sequence).

The chain is built from TRBV19 and TRBJ2-3; D remains ambiguous. V gave up 10 bases and J gave up 1 base, with 12 bases separating them. Looked up from germline, CDR1 is LNHDA and CDR2 is SQIVND (reference sequence). The CDR3 runs to 13 residues. CDR3 loop: CAISNGGTDTQYF. DNA of the CDR3: TGTGCCATCTCAAATGGGGGCACAGATACGCAGTATTTT.

The chain carries TRBV7-2 and TRBJ1-4, with a weak D call TRBD1 (5 bases). CDR1 is SGHTA, CDR2 FQGNSA, per germline. The CDR3 contains 16 residues. Trimming took off 1 base at V and 8 bases at J, with 17 bases between the two ends. DNA for the CDR3: TGTGCCAGCAGCTTAGGTACGGGATACAGGCAGGAAAAACTGTTTTTT. This codes for CASSLGTGYRQEKLFF.

The chain recombines TRBV5-6 with TRBJ2-7; perhaps TRBD2 as D (6 bases). The V end lost 4 bases, the J end lost 0 bases, and 14 bases lay between the germline ends. The V gene's germline CDR1 is SGHDT and CDR2 YYEEEE. The CDR3 has 15 amino acids. Here the CDR3 DNA reads TGTGCCAGCAGCCCAGAGAAGCGGGTCTCCTACGAGCAGTACTTC. Protein product: CASSPEKRVSYEQYF.

The chain has TRBV7-8 and TRBJ1-5, with D possibly being TRBD1 (6 bases). Germline V CDR1 and CDR2: SGHVS, FQNEAQ. Trimming pared 5 bases from V and 5 bases from J, leaving 16 bases between. This CDR3 has 15 amino acids. The CDR3 here is CASSQTWQGYQPQHF. CDR3 in DNA: TGTGCCAGCAGCCAGACCTGGCAGGGGTATCAGCCCCAGCATTTT.

The chain combines TRBV28 with TRBJ1-4; TRBD1 is a possible D gene (6 bases). The CDR3 runs to 15 residues. Germline V gene lookup returns CDR1 MDHEN and CDR2 SYDVKM. V shed 5 bases and J shed 0 bases, with 10 bases lying between them. CDR3 sequence: CASSGGGATNEKLFF. The CDR3 nucleotides read TGTGCCAGCAGTGGCGGGGGCGCAACTAATGAAAAACTGTTTTTT.

This clone was seen a single time. J is TRBJ1-2 and V is TRBV19, with 7 bases that match TRBD1. The CDR3 loop spans 13 amino acids. V trimming: 7 bases; J trimming: 7 bases; junction bases outside the gene matches: 9. In germline, CDR1 is LNHDA, CDR2 SQIVND (reference sequence). DNA of the CDR3: TGTGCCAGTAACCCGGGAGGGGGCTTTGGCTACACCTTC. Translated, it gives CASNPGGGFGYTF.

The gene calls are TRBV7-9 and TRBJ1-1, with D perhaps TRBD1 (5 bases). The ends were cut back, 5 bases at V and 8 bases at J, with 18 bases in the middle. The CDR3 runs 14 residues. Looked up from germline, CDR1 is SEHNR and CDR2 is FQNEAQ (reference sequence). CDR3 nucleotide sequence: TGTGCCAGCAGCCTTCAGGGTTCAGGCGGGGAAGCTTTCTTT. It specifies CASSLQGSGGEAFF.

This clone was observed a single time. J is TRBJ2-2 and V is TRBV5-5; D possibly corresponds to TRBD2 (6 bases). The CDR3 totals 16 residues. Deletions cut 0 bases from V and 0 bases from J, with 9 bases between. CDR1 is SGHKS, CDR2 YYEKEE, per germline (reference sequence). As DNA, the CDR3 is TGTGCCAGCAGCTTGGTGTGGGGGGCGAACACCGGGGAGCTGTTTTTT. This sequence encodes CASSLVWGANTGELFF.

This chain joins TRBV12-3 or TRBV12-4 and TRBJ1-3; no reliable D call. The ends were cut back, 3 bases at V and 0 bases at J, with 3 bases in the middle. This CDR3 is 13 amino acids long. Written as DNA, the CDR3 is TGTGCCAGCAGTTTTACCTCTGGAAACACCATATATTTT. It yields the protein CASSFTSGNTIYF.

The chain couples TRBV19 to TRBJ2-5, with 8 bases matching TRBD2. Germline V gene data show CDR1 as LNHDA and CDR2 as SQIVND (reference sequence). The CDR3 totals 14 residues. After removal of 4 bases from V and 1 base from J, the junction contained 2 bases not matched to a gene. The CDR3, as DNA: TGTGCCAGTAGTAAACTAGCGGCCCAAGAGACCCAGTACTTC. The encoded protein is CASSKLAAQETQYF.

To note about this clone: Other DNA sequences in the same sample also yield this CDR3. J is TRBJ1-1 and V is TRBV9; perhaps TRBD1 as D (5 bases). Germline values: CDR1 SGDLS, CDR2 YYNGEE. The CDR3 consists of 13 residues. V was cut by 0 bases and J by 3 bases, with 6 bases left in between. The DNA for the CDR3 is TGTGCCAGCAGCGTAGGGGGGGACACTGAAGCTTTCTTT. As protein: CASSVGGDTEAFF.

The chain joins TRBV18 to TRBJ1-1; 8 bases fit TRBD1. The V gene's germline CDR1 is KGHSH and CDR2 LQKENI. Trimming removed 4 bases from V and 0 bases from J; junction bases left unmatched: 7. The CDR3 totals 16 residues. The CDR3 sequence: CASSLGQGALNTEAFF. For the CDR3, the DNA is TGTGCCAGCTCACTAGGACAGGGAGCTCTGAACACTGAAGCTTTCTTT.